This record looks at one T cell receptor (beta chain) sequence and its context. The germline V and J ends were trimmed by 4 bases and 6 bases, with 16 bases remaining between them. Germline lookup yields CDR1 MGHDK and CDR2 SYGVNS. The length of the CDR3 is 15 residues. This sample is part of a study of blood T cell repertoires in COVID-19. The overall study: Collection of acute and convalescent COVID-19 samples took place in the United States, Italy and Spain. PBMCs, B-cell-depleted T cells, or T cells were the source of the cDNA or gDNA that made up the material.

TCRdb's table, derived via immunoSEQ multiplex PCR, lists solely in-frame clones and lacks some. The table lists almost 500,000 clones, 70% to 90% of them singletons. The receptor comes from an older woman who had recovered from COVID-19. This chain uses TRBV25-1 with TRBJ1-5, with D tentatively TRBD1 (6 bases). Sequences were obtained from PBMCs or T cells enriched from blood (not recorded which). In DNA form, the CDR3 reads TGTGCCAGCAGTGGTGAGGCGGGGGGCCCTCAGCCCCAGCATTTT. This sequence encodes CASSGEAGGPQPQHF. The variable domain in full, completed from reference TRBV25-1 and TRBJ1-5, reads EADIYQTPRYLVIGTGKKITLECSQTMGHDKMYWYQQDPGMELHLIHYSYGVNSTEKGDLSSESTVSRIRTEHFPLTLESARPSHTSQYLCASSGEAGGPQPQHFGDGTRLSIL.